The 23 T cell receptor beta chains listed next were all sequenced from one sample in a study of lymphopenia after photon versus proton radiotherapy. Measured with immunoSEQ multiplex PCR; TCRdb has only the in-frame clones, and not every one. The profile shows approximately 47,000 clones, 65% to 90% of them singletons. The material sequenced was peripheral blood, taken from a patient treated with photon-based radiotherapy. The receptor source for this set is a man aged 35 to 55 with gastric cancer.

The CDR3 DNA is TGTGCCAGCAGTCAGCAAGGGGACAGGCCCTATGGCTACACCTTC. Translation: CASSQQGDRPYGYTF. V usage is TRBV6-5 and J usage is TRBJ1-2; 8 positions match TRBD1. Germline lookup yields CDR1 MNHEY and CDR2 SVGAGI. V lost 5 bases, J lost 4 bases, and 9 bases stayed unmatched. The CDR3 loop spans 15 amino acids.

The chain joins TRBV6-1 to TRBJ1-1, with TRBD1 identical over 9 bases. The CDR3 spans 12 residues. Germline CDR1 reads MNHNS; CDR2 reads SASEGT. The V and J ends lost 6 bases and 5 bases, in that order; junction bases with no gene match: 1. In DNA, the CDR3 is TGTGCCAGCAGGACAGGGGGAACTGAAGCTTTCTTT. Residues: CASRTGGTEAFF.

CDR3 bases: TGCGCCAGCAGCTTGGGGTCTACAGGGATCTATGGCTACACCTTC. It codes for CASSLGSTGIYGYTF. The chain has TRBV5-1 and TRBJ1-2, with a possible D match to TRBD1 (6 bases). The CDR3 spans 15 residues. Trimming cost V 0 bases and J 4 bases, with 13 bases left between them. The germline CDR1 and CDR2 sequences are SGHRS and YFSETQ.

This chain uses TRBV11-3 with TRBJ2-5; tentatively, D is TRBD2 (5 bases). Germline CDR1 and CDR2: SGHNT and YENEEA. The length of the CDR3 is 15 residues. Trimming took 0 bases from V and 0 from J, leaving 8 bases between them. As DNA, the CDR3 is TGTGCCAGCAGCTTAGATGGGAGTCACCAAGAGACCCAGTACTTC. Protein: CASSLDGSHQETQYF.

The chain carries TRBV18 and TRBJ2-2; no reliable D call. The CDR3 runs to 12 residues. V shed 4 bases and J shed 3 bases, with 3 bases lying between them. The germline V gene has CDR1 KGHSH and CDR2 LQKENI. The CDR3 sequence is CASSQDTGELFF. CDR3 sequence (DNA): TGTGCCAGCTCACAAGACACCGGGGAGCTGTTTTTT. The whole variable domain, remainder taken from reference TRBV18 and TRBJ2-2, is NAGVMQNPRHLVRRRGQEARLRCSPMKGHSHVYWYRQLPEEGLKFMVYLQKENIIDESGMPKERFSAEFPKEGPSILRIQQVVRGDSAAYFCASSQDTGELFFGEGSRLTVL.

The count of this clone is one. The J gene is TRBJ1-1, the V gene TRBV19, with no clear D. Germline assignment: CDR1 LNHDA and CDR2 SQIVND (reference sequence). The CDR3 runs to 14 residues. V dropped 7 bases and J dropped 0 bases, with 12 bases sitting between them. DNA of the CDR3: TGTGCCAGTAACCCGGGCTTCATGAACACTGAAGCTTTCTTT. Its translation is CASNPGFMNTEAFF. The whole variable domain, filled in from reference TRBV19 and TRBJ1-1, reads DGGITQSPKYLFRKEGQNVTLSCEQNLNHDAMYWYRQDPGQGLRLIYYSQIVNDFQKGDIAEGYSVSREKKESFPLTVTSAQKNPTAFYLCASNPGFMNTEAFFGQGTRLTVV.

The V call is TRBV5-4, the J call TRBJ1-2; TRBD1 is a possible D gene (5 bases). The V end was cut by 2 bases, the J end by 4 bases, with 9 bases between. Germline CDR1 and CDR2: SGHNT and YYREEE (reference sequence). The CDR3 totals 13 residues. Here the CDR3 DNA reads TGTGCCAGCAGCTTTGACAGAATCTATGGCTACACCTTC. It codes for CASSFDRIYGYTF.

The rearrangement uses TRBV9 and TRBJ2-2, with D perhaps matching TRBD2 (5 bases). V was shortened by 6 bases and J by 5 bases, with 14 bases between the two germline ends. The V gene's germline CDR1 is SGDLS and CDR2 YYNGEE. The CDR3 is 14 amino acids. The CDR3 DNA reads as TGTGCCAGCACCCCCGGACTGGGGACCGGGGAGCTGTTTTTT. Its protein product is CASTPGLGTGELFF.

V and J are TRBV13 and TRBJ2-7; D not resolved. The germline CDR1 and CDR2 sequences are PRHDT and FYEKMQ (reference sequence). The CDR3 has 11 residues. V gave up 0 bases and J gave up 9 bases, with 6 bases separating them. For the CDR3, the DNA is TGTGCCAGCAGCTTAGGTGTGCTGCAGTACTTC. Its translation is CASSLGVLQYF.

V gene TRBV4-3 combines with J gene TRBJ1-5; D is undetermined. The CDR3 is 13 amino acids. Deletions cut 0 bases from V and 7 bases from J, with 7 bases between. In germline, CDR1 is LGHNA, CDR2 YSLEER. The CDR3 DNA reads TGCGCCAGCAGCCAAGATCCCCGACAGCCCCAGCATTTT. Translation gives CASSQDPRQPQHF.

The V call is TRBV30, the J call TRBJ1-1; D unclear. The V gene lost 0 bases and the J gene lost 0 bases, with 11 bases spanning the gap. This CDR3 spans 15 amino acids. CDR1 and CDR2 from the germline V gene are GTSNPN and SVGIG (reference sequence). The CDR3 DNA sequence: TGTGCCTGGAGTGTACGGGTCGGAATGAACACTGAAGCTTTCTTT. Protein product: CAWSVRVGMNTEAFF.

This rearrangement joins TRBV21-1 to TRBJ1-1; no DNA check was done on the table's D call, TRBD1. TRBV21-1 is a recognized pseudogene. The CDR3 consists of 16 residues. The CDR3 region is CASSKARGQGNTEAFF. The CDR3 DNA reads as TGTGCCAGCAGCAAAGCCAGGGGACAGGGTAACACTGAAGCTTTCTTT.

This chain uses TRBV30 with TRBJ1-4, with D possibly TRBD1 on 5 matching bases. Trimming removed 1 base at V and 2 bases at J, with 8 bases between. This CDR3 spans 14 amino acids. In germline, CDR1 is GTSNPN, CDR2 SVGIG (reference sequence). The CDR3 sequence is CAWSGGATNEKLFF. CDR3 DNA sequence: TGTGCCTGGAGTGGTGGGGCCACTAATGAAAAACTGTTTTTT.

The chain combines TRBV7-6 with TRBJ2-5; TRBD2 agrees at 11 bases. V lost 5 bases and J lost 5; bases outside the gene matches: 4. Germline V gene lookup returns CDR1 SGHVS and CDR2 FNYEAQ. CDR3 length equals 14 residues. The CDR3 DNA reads TGTGCCAGCAGCAGTAGCGGGGGGGTTGAGACCCAGTACTTC. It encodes CASSSSGGVETQYF.

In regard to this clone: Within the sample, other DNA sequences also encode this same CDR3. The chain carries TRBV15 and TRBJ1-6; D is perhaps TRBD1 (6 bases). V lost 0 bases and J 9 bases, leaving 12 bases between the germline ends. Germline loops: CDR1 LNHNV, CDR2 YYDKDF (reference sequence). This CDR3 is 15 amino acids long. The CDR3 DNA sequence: TGTGCCACCAGCAGAGAAGAGAGGGGGAGTTCACCCCTCCACTTT. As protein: CATSREERGSSPLHF.

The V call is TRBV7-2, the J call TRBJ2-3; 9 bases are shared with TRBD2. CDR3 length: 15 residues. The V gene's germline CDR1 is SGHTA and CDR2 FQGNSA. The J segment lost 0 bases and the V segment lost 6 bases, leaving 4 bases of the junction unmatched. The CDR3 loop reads CASRTSGQSTDTQYF. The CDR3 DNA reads TGTGCCAGCAGAACTAGCGGGCAAAGCACAGATACGCAGTATTTT.

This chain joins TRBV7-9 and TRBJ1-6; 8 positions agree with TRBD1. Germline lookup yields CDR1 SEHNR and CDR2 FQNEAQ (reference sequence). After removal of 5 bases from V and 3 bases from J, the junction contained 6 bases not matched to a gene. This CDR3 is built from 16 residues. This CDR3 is CASSRDRGYYNSPLHF. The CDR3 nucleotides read TGTGCCAGCAGCCGTGACAGGGGCTACTATAATTCACCCCTCCACTTT.

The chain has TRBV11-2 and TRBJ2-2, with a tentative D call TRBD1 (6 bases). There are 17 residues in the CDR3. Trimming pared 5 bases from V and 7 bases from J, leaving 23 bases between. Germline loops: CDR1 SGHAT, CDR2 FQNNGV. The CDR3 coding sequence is TGTGCCAGCAGCGTCACGGGACACTACACCAACGGCGGGGAGCTGTTTTTT. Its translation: CASSVTGHYTNGGELFF.

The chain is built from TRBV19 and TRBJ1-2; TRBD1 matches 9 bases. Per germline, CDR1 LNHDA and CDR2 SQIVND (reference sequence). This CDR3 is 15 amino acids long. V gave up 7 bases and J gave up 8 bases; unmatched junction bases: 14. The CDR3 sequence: CASTYRGPVTGGYTF. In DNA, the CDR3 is TGTGCCAGTACGTACAGGGGGCCAGTGACGGGAGGCTACACCTTC.

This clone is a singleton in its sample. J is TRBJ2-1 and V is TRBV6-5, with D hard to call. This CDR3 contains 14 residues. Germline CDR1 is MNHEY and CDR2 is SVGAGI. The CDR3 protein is CAAMSASLYNEQFF. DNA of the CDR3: TGTGCTGCTATGTCGGCGTCGCTATACAATGAGCAGTTCTTC.

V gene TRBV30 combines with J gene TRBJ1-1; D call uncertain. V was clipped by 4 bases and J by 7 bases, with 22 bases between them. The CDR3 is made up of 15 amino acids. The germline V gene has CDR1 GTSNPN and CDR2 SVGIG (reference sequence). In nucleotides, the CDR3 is TGTGCCTGGAACTCCATGGCCTTTCCGAGGCGTGAAGCTTTCTTT. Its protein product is CAWNSMAFPRREAFF.

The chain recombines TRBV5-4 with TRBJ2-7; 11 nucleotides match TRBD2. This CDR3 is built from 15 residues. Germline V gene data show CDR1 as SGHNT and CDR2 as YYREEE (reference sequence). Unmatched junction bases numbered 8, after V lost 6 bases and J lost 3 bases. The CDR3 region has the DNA TGTGCCAGCACAATAGCGGGGGGGGACTACTACGAGCAGTACTTC. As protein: CASTIAGGDYYEQYF.

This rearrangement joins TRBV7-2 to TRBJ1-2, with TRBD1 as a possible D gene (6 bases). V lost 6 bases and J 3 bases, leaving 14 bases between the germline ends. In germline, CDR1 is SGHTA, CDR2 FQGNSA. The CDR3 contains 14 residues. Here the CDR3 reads CASRSMRGDYGYTF. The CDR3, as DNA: TGTGCCAGCAGATCGATGAGGGGGGACTATGGCTACACCTTC.